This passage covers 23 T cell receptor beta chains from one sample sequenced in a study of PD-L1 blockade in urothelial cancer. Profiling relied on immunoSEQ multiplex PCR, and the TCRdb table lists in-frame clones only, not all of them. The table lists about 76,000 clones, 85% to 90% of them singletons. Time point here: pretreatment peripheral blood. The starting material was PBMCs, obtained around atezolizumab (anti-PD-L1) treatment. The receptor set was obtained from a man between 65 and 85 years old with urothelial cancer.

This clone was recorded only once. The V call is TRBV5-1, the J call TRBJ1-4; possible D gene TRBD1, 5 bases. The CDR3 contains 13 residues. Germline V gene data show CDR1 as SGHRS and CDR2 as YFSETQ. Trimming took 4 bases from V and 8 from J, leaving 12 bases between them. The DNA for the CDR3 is TGCGCCAGCAGCACCCAGGGTTACGAAAAACTGTTTTTT. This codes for CASSTQGYEKLFF.

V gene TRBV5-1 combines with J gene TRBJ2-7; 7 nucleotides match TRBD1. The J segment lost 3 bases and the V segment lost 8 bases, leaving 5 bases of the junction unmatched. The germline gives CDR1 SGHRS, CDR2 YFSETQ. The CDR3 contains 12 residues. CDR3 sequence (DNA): TGCGCCAGAGACAGGGTGTTCTACGAGCAGTACTTC. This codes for CARDRVFYEQYF.

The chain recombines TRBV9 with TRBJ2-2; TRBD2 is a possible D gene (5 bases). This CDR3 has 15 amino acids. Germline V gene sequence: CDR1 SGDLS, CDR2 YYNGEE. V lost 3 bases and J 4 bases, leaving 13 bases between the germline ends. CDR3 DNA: TGTGCCAGCAGCGGCCATAGCGTGTTCACCGGGGAGCTGTTTTTT. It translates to CASSGHSVFTGELFF.

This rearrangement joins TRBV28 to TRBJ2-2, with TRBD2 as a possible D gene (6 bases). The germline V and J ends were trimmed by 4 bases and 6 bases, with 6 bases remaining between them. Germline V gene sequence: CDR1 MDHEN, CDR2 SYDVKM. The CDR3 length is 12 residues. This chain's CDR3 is CASSSGAGELFF. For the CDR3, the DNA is TGTGCCAGCAGTTCGGGAGCCGGGGAGCTGTTTTTT.

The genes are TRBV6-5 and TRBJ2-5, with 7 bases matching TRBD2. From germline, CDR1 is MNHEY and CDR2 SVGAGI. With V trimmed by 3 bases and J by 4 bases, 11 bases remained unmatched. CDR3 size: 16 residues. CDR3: CASSYSGGGDGETQYF. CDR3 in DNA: TGTGCCAGCAGTTATAGTGGGGGAGGGGACGGAGAGACCCAGTACTTC.

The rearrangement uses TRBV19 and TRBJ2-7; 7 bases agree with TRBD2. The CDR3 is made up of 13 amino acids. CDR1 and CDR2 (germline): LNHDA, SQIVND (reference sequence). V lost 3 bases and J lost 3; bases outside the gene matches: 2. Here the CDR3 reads CASSMGGDYEQYF. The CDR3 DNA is TGTGCCAGTAGTATGGGGGGGGACTACGAGCAGTACTTC. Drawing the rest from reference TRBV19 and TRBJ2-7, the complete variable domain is DGGITQSPKYLFRKEGQNVTLSCEQNLNHDAMYWYRQDPGQGLRLIYYSQIVNDFQKGDIAEGYSVSREKKESFPLTVTSAQKNPTAFYLCASSMGGDYEQYFGPGTRLTVT.

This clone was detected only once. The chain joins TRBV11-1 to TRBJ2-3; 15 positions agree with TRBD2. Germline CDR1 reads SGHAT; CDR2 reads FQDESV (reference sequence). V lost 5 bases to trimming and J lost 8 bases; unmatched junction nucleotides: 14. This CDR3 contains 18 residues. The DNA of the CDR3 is TGTGCCAGCAGCGGAGGGACTAGCGGGAGGTACCGAGGGGGTACGCAGTATTTT. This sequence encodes CASSGGTSGRYRGGTQYF.

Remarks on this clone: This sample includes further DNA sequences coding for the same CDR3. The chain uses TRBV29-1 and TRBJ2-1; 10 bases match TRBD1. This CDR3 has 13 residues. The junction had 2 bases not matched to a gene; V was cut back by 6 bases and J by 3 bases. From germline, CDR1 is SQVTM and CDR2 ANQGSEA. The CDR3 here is CSVGTGDYNEQFF. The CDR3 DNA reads TGCAGCGTAGGGACAGGGGACTACAATGAGCAGTTCTTC.

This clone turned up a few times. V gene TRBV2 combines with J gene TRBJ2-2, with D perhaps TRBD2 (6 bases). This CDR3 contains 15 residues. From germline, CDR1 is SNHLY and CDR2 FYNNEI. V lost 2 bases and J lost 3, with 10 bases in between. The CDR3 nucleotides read TGTGCCAGCAGTGAACGAATAGCGGACACCGGGGAGCTGTTTTTT. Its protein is CASSERIADTGELFF.

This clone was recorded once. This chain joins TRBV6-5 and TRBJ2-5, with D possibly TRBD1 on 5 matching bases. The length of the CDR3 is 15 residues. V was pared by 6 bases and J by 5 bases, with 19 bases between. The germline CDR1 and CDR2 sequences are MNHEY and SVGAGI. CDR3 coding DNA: TGTGCCAGCAGGGTGGTTGTTAGGGGCCTTGAGACCCAGTACTTC. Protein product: CASRVVVRGLETQYF.

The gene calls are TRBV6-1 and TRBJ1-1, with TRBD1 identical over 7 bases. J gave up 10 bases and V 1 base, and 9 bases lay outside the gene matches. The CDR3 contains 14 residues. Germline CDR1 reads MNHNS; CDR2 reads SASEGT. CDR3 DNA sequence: TGTGCCAGCAGTGAAGGTACAGGGACAGCGTTAGCTTTCTTT. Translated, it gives CASSEGTGTALAFF.

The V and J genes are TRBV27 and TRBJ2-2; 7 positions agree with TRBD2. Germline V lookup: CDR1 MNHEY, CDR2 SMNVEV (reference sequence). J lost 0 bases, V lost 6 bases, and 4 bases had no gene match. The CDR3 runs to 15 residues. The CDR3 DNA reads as TGTGCCAGCAGCCCTAGCGGAACGAACACCGGGGAGCTGTTTTTT. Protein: CASSPSGTNTGELFF.

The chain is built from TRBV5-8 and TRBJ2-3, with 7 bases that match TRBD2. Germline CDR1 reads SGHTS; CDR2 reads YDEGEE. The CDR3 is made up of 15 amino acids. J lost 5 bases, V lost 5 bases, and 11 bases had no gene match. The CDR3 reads CASSSIRGSGDTQYF. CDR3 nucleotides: TGTGCCAGCAGTTCGATTCGCGGGAGTGGAGATACGCAGTATTTT.

CDR3 in amino acids: CATSTDTYEQYF. The CDR3 DNA reads TGTGCCACCAGCACCGACACTTACGAGCAGTACTTC. The V call is TRBV15, the J call TRBJ2-7; no clear D. Germline V gene sequence: CDR1 LNHNV, CDR2 YYDKDF (reference sequence). Trimming took off 4 bases at V and 4 bases at J, with 8 bases between the two ends. There are 12 residues in the CDR3.

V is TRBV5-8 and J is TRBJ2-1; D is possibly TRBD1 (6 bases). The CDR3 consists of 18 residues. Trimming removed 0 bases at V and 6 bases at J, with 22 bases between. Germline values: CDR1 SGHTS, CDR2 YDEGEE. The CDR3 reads CASSLARTARDPSNEQFF. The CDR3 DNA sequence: TGTGCCAGCAGCTTGGCCCGGACAGCCAGGGACCCTAGCAATGAGCAGTTCTTC.

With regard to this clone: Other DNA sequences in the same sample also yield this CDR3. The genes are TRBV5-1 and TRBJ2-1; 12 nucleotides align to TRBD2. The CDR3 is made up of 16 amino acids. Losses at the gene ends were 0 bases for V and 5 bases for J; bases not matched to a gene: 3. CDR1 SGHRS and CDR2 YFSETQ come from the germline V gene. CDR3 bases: TGCGCCAGCAGCTTGGGCCTAGCGGGAGGGAACAATGAGCAGTTCTTC. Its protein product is CASSLGLAGGNNEQFF.

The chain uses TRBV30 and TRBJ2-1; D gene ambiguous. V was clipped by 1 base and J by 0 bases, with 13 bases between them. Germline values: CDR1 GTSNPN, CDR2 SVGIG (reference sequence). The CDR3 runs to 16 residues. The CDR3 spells CAWSDPLRSSYNEQFF. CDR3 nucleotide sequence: TGTGCCTGGAGTGACCCCCTGCGTAGCTCCTACAATGAGCAGTTCTTC.

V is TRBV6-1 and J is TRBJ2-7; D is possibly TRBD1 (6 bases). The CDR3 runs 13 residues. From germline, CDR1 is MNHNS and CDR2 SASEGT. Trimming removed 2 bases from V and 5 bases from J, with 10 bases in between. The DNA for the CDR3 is TGTGCCAGCAGTGAAAAATACAGGGACGAGCAGTACTTC. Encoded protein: CASSEKYRDEQYF.

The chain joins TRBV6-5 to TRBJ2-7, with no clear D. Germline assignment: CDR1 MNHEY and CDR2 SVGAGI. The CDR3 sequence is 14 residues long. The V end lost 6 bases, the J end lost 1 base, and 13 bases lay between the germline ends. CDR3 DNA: TGTGCCAGCAGCCGGAGTGGTGAGTCCTACGAGCAGTACTTC. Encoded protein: CASSRSGESYEQYF.

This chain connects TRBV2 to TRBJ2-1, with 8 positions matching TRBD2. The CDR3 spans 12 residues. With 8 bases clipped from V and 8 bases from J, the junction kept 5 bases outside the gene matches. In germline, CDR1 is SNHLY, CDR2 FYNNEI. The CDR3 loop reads CASRREGHEQFF. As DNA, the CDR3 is TGTGCCAGCCGTCGGGAGGGCCATGAGCAGTTCTTC.

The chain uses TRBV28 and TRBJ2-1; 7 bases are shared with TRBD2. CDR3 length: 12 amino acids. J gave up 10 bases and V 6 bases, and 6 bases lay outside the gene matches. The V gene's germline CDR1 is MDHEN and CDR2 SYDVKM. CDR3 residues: CASSQTSREQFF. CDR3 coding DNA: TGTGCCAGCAGCCAGACTAGCAGGGAGCAGTTCTTC. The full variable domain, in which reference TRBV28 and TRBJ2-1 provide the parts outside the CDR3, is DVKVTQSSRYLVKRTGEKVFLECVQDMDHENMFWYRQDPGLGLRLIYFSYDVKMKEKGDIPEGYSVSREKKERFSLILESASTNQTSMYLCASSQTSREQFFGPGTRLTVL.

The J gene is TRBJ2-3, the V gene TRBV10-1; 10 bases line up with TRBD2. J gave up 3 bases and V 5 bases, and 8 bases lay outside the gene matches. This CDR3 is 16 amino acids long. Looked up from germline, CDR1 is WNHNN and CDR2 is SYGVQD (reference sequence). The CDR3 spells CASSLSSGSGTDTQYF. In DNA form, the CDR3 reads TGCGCCAGCAGTTTATCTAGCGGGAGTGGAACAGATACGCAGTATTTT.

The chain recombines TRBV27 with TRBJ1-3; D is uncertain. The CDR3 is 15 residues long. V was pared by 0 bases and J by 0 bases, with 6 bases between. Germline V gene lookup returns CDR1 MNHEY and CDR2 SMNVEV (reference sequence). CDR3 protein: CASSLSAFSGNTIYF. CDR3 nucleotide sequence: TGTGCCAGCAGTTTATCAGCCTTCTCTGGAAACACCATATATTTT.